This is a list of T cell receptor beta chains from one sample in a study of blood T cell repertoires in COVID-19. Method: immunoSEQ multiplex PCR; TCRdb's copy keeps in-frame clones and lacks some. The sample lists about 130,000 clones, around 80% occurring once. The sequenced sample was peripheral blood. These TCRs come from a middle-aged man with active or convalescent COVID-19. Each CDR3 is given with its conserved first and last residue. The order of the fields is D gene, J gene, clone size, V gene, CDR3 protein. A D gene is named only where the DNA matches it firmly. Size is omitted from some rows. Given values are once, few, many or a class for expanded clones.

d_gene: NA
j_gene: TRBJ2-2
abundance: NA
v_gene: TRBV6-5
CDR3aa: CASRTDVSGELFF

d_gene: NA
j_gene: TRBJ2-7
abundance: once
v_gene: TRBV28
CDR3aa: CASRRGNFYEQYF

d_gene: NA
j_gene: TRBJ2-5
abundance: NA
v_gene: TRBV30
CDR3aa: CAWKVGRVTTETQYF

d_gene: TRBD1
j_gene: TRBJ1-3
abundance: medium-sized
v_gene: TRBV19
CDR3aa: CASSLDRVPGNTIYF

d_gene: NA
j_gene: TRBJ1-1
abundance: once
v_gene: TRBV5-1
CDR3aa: CASSAPQGGNTEAFF

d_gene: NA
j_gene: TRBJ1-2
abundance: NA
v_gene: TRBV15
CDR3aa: CATSRAPGGLDYGYTF

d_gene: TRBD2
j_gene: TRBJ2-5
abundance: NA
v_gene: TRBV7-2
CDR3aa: CASSPFGGGTTGTQYF

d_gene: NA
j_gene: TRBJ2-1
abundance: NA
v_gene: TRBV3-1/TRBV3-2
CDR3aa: CASSQEGSGVYDEQFF

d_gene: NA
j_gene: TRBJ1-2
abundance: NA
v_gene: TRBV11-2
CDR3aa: CASSPLREGHNYGYTF

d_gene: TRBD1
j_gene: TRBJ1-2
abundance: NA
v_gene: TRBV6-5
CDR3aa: CASSYGGTGLSGYTF

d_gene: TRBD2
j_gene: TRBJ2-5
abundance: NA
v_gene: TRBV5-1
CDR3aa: CASSTGLAGNQETQYF

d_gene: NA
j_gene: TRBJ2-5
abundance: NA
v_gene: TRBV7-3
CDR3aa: CASSPAFGLPQETQYF

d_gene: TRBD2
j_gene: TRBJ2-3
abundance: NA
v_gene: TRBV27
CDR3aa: CASSFKPGLAGVADTQYF

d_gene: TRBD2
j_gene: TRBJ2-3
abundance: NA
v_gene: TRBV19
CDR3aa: CASSVGLAATDTQYF

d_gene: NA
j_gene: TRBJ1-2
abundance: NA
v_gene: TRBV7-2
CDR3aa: CASSLGTRTTYGYTF

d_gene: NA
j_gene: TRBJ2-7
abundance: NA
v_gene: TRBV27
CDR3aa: CASSPWDLADYEQYF

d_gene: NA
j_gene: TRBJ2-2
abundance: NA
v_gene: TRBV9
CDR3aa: CASSVVSTGELFF

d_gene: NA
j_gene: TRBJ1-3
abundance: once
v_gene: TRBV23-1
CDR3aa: CASSQSGRFGNTIYF